The clone carrying this T cell receptor beta chain was seen a few times. Its specificity is not known. This sample was taken from a study of molecular identifiers for immune sequencing clone quantification. About the research overall: Four of five splits of RNA from 20,000 or 100,000 naive CD8 cells were sequenced in replicates.

This CDR3 contains 14 residues. J was trimmed by 9 bases and V by 7 bases; bases with no gene match: 14. Germline-derived CDR1 and CDR2 are MNHEY and SMNVEV (reference sequence). Study findings and constraints: In naive cells, clones above 20 RNA copies held under 1% of molecules, whereas in effector cells they held over 97%.

It was with previously described methods and listed TCR primers that bulk TCR libraries were made. TCRdb called the PCR reads again in MiXCR, with one record for every CDR3 protein. The table shows 300,000 to 400,000 distinct CDR3 sequences, with roughly 23% occurring only once. Sorting recovered naive CD8 T cells on a CD8+CD4-CCR7+CD45RA+ profile. This chain uses TRBV27 with TRBJ2-5; 7 positions agree with TRBD2. The receptor's source is a human donor in good health. Some libraries in this study had Jurkat cell RNA spiked in. Sequencing was done on a sample of naive CD8+ T cells from blood, with Jurkat cell RNA spiked in. Documented subset: FACS-sorted CD8+CD4-CCR7+CD45RA+ naive T cells. CDR3 loop: CASNPTSDGEAQYF. The CDR3 bases are TGTGCCAGCAACCCTACTAGCGACGGGGAGGCCCAGTACTTC.